The T cell receptor (beta chain) described here comes from a study of human T cells and chemical hapten exposure. Across the study: Patches that contained 0.01% DPC were applied to the upper back and read at 6 days. Study-wide points: The study found that DPC sensitization did not change TCRs above 1 in 1000 frequency.

This clonotype was counted between two and nine times. The antigen is undetermined. Study processing details: A per-sample median of around 100,000 TCRs was observed, with counts ranging from roughly 20,000 to 700,000. TCRdb reanalysed the RACE reads using MiXCR and keeps one entry per CDR3 protein. These V and J calls originate from TCRdb's pipeline instead of the authors' own analysis. This table holds 100,000 or so distinct CDR3 sequences, approximately 10% found once. Time point denoted: patch test 1, 2 weeks after DPC sensitization. The treatment denotes: therapeutic diphenylcyclopropenone sensitization with weekly scalp DPC. Someone pulled total RNA out of unfractionated whole blood. Germline CDR1 MNHNS, CDR2 SASEGT. The CDR3 is 16 residues long. After removal of 5 bases from V and 4 bases from J, the junction contained 7 bases not matched to a gene.

The input for sequencing was whole blood, taken in connection with sensitization to the hapten diphenylcyclopropenone (DPC). The V and J genes are TRBV6-1 and TRBJ2-5, with 13 bases aligning to TRBD2. The source of this sequence is a woman in her 40s with alopecia areata. Some clones in this sample may be carry-over from other donors' samples. CDR3 DNA: TGTGCCAGCAGTCCAACTAGCGGGAGGGCCTCAGAGACCCAGTACTTC. Amino acid sequence: CASSPTSGRASETQYF.